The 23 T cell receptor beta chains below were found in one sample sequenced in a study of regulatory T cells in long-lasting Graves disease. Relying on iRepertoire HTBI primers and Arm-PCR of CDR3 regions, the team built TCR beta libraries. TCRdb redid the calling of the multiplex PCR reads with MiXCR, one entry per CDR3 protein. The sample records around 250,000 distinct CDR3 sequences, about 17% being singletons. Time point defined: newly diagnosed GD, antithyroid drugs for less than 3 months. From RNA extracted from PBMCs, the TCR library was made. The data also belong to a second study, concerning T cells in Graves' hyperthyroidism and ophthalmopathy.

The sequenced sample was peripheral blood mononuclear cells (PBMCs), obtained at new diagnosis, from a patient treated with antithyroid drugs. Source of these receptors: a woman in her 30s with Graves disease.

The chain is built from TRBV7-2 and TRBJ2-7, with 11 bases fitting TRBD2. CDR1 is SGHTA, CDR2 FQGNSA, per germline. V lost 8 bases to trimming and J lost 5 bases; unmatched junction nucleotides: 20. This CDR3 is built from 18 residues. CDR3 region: CASRLGGLAELGSHEQYF. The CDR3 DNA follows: TGTGCCAGCCGCCTCGGGGGACTAGCGGAGTTGGGTAGCCACGAGCAGTACTTC.

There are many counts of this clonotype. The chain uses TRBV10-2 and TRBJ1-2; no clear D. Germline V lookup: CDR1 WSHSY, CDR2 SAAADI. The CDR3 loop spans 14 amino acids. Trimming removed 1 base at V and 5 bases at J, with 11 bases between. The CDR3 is CASSELHSEYGYTF. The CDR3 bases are TGCGCCAGCAGTGAGTTGCACAGCGAGTATGGCTACACCTTC.

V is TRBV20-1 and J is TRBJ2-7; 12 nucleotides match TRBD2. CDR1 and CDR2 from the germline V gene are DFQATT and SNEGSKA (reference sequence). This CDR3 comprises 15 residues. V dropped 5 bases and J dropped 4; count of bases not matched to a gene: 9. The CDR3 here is CSAGVGGTSGYEQYF. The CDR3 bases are TGCAGTGCTGGAGTGGGTGGGACTAGCGGGTACGAGCAGTACTTC.

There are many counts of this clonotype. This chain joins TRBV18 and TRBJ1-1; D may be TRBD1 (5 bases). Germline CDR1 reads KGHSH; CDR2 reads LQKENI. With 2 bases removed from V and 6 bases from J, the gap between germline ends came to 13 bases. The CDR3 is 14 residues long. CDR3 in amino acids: CASSPAGGRPEAFF. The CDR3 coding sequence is TGTGCCAGCTCACCAGCCGGGGGACGCCCTGAAGCTTTCTTT. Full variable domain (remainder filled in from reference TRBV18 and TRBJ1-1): NAGVMQNPRHLVRRRGQEARLRCSPMKGHSHVYWYRQLPEEGLKFMVYLQKENIIDESGMPKERFSAEFPKEGPSILRIQQVVRGDSAAYFCASSPAGGRPEAFFGQGTRLTVV.

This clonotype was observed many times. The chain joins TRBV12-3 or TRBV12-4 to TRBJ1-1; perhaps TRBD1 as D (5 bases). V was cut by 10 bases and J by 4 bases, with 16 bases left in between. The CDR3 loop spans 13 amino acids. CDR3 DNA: TGTGCCATTAATCGCGGGGCACTCACTGAAGCTTTCTTT. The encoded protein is CAINRGALTEAFF.

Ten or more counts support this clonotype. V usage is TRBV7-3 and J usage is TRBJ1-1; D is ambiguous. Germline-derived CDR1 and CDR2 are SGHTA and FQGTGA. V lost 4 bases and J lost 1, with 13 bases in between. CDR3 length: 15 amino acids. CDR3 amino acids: CASSSSIGENTEAFF. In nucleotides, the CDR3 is TGTGCCAGCAGCTCCTCAATTGGGGAGAACACTGAAGCTTTCTTT.

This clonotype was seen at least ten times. CDR3 in amino acids: CASSAGLDEQFF. DNA of the CDR3: TGTGCCAGCAGTGCAGGGCTCGATGAGCAGTTCTTC. The chain recombines TRBV12-3 or TRBV12-4 with TRBJ2-1; D is possibly TRBD1 (5 bases). Trimming took off 5 bases at V and 8 bases at J, with 10 bases between the two ends. The CDR3 has 12 residues.

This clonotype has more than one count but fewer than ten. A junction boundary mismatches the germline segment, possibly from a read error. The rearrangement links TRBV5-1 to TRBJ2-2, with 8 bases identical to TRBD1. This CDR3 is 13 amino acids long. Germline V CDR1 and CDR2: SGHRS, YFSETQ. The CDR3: CTSRQGSTGELFF. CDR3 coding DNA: TGCACCAGTAGACAGGGGAGCACCGGGGAGCTGTTTTTT.

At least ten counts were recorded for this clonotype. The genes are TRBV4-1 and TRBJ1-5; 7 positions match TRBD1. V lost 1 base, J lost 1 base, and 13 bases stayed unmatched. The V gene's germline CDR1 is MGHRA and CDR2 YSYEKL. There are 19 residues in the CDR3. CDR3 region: CASSQAWDSGEASNQPQHF. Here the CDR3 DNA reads TGCGCCAGCAGCCAAGCTTGGGACAGTGGGGAGGCGAGCAATCAGCCCCAGCATTTT.

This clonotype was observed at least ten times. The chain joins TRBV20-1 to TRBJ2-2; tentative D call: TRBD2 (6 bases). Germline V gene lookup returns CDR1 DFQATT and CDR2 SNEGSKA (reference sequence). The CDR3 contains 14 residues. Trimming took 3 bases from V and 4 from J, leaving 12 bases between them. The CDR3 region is CSASVRGITGELFF. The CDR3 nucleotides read TGCAGTGCTAGTGTCCGGGGGATCACCGGGGAGCTGTTTTTT.

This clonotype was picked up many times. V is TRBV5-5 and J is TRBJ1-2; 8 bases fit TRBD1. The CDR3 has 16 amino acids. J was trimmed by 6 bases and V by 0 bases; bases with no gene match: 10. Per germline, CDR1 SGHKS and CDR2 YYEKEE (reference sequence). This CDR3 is CASSLAGQGFKDGYTF. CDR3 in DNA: TGTGCCAGCAGCTTGGCAGGACAGGGTTTTAAGGATGGCTACACCTTC.

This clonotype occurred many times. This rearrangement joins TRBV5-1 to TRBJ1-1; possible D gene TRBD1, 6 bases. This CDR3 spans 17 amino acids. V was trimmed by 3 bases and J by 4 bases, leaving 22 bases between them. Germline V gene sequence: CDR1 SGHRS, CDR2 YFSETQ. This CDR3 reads CASSSRGGVGLSTEAFF. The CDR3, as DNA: TGCGCCAGCAGCTCCCGCGGGGGCGTTGGGCTGAGCACTGAAGCTTTCTTT. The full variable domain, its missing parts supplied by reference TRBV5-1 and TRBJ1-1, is KAGVTQTPRYLIKTRGQQVTLSCSPISGHRSVSWYQQTPGQGLQFLFEYFSETQRNKGNFPGRFSGRQFSNSRSEMNVSTLELGDSALYLCASSSRGGVGLSTEAFFGQGTRLTVV.

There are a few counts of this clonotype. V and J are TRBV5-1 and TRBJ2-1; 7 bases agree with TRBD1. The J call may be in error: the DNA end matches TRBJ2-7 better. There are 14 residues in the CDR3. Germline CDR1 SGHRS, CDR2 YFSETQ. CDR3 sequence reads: CASSSGTAYNEQYF. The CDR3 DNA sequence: TGCGCCAGCAGCTCCGGGACAGCATACAATGAGCAGTACTTC.

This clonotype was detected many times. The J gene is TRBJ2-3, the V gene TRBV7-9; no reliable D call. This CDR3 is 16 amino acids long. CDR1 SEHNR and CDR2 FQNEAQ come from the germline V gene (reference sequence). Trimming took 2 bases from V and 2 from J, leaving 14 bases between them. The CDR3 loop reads CASSLPVDAFTDTQYF. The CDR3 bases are TGTGCCAGCAGCTTACCGGTTGATGCCTTCACAGATACGCAGTATTTT.

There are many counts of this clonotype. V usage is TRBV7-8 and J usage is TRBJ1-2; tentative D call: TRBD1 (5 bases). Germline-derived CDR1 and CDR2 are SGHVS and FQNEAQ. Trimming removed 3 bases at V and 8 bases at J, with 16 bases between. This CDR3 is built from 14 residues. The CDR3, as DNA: TGTGCCAGCAGCTTCCCGGGACGTAGGGAAGGCTACACCTTC. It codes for CASSFPGRREGYTF.

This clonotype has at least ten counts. CDR3 region: CASSSGRGDEAFF. For the CDR3, the DNA is TGTGCTAGTAGTTCCGGGAGGGGGGACGAAGCTTTCTTT. This chain links TRBV12-5 with TRBJ1-1, with D maybe TRBD1 (6 bases). CDR1 is LGHNT, CDR2 FRNRAP, per germline. CDR3 length: 13 residues. Trimming cost V 8 bases and J 8 bases, with 18 bases left between them.

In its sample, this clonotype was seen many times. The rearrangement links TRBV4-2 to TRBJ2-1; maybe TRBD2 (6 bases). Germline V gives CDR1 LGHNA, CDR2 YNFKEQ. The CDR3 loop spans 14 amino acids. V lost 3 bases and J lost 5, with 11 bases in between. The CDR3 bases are TGTGCCAGCAGCCACGGGGGAGCAAACAATGAGCAGTTCTTC. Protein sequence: CASSHGGANNEQFF.

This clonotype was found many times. The CDR3 region has the DNA TGTGCCAGCAGTCCGCCCCCCGGGCAGTTAGTCTATGGCTACACCTTC. It is translated as CASSPPPGQLVYGYTF. The rearrangement joins TRBV12-3 or TRBV12-4 to TRBJ1-2; no reliable D call. The V and J ends lost 5 bases and 4 bases respectively, with 20 bases between them. This CDR3 has 16 residues.

The DNA of the CDR3 is TGTGCCAGTGTCACTCCGGGACAGGGTTTAGAGGATACGCAGTATTTT. Protein sequence: CASVTPGQGLEDTQYF. V and J are TRBV6-1 and TRBJ2-3; TRBD1 matches 9 bases. The V and J ends lost 9 bases and 6 bases, in that order; junction bases with no gene match: 16. CDR1 and CDR2 from the germline V gene are MNHNS and SASEGT. This CDR3 region has 16 residues.

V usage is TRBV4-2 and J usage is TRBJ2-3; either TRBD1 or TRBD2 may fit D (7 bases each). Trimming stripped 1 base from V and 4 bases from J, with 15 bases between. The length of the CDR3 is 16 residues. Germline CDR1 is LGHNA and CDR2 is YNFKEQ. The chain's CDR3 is CASSQGGGGPPDTQYF. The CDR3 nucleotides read TGTGCCAGCAGCCAAGGGGGAGGGGGCCCCCCAGATACGCAGTATTTT.

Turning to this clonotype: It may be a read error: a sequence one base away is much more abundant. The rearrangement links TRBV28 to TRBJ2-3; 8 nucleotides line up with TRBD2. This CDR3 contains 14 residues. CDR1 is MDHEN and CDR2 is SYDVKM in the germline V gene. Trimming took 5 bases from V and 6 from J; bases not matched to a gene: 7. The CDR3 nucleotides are TGTGCCAGCAGTGCGGGGCGGGGGGCCGATACGCAGTATTTT. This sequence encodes CASSAGRGADTQYF.

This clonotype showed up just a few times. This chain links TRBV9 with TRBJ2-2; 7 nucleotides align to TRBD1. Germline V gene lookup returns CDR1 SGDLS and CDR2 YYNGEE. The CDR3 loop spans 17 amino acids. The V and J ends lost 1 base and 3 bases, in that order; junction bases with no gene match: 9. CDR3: CASSVRLDRADTGELFF. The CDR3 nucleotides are TGTGCCAGCAGCGTAAGACTCGACAGGGCCGACACCGGGGAGCTGTTTTTT.

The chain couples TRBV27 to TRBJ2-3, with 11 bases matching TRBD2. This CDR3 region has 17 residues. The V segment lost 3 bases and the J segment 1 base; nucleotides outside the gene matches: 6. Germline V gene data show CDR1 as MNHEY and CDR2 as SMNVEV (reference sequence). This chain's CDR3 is CASSLYPTSGGTDTQYF. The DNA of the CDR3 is TGTGCCAGCAGTTTGTACCCGACTAGCGGGGGCACAGATACGCAGTATTTT.